This TCR beta chain was obtained from a study of regulatory T cells in long-lasting Graves disease. Time point noted: newly diagnosed GD, antithyroid drugs for less than 3 months. The TCR library used RNA extracted from PBMCs. The sample holds many counts of this clonotype. Its antigen is still unknown. General study findings and limits: Newly diagnosed disease favored TRBV20-1 and TRBJ2-1 over persistent disease. Persistent Graves' patients showed reduced TCR diversity versus newly diagnosed patients.

Both iRepertoire HTBI primers and Arm-PCR of CDR3 regions were used to build the TCR beta libraries. TCRdb re-called the multiplex PCR reads through MiXCR, storing one row per CDR3 protein. The sample has approximately 490,000 distinct CDR3 sequences; 15% to 20% are singletons. The ends were cut back, 5 bases at V and 0 bases at J, with 11 bases in the middle. The germline gives CDR1 MDHEN, CDR2 SYDVKM. The CDR3 is made up of 14 amino acids. These data also formed part of another study, on T cells in Graves' hyperthyroidism and ophthalmopathy. That study reports: HTBI primers were employed in a first-round RT-PCR of the TCR CDR3. Peripheral blood also featured most of the thyroid clonotypes expanded above 0.001.

V is TRBV28 and J is TRBJ2-7; perhaps TRBD1 as D (5 bases). The clonotype was recovered from a middle-aged man with Graves disease. Sample: peripheral blood mononuclear cells (PBMCs), taken at new diagnosis, from a patient treated with antithyroid drugs. CDR3 coding DNA: TGTGCCAGCAGTGATACAGGCTACTCCTACGAGCAGTACTTC. This gives the protein CASSDTGYSYEQYF.